The 2 T cell receptor beta chains below all came from one sample that was sequenced in a study of T cell repertoires in cytomegalovirus infection. TCRdb re-called the reads with MiXCR, one entry per CDR3 protein. The table shows approximately 71,000 distinct CDR3 sequences, with 4% occurring only once. The sample taken for sequencing was PBMCs. These receptors originate from a human donor in good health (CMV status not recorded). Some clones in this sample may be carry-over from other donors' samples.

This clonotype has at least ten counts. The rearrangement uses TRBV6-2 or TRBV6-3 and TRBJ2-5; 7 nucleotides align to TRBD1. V dropped 7 bases and J dropped 2; count of bases not matched to a gene: 4. The CDR3 is 13 amino acids. Germline CDR1 MNHEY, CDR2 SVGEGT. The chain's CDR3 is CASTGTDQETQYF. CDR3 bases: TGTGCCAGCACCGGGACAGATCAAGAGACCCAGTACTTC.

This clonotype was counted at least ten times. This chain joins TRBV5-6 and TRBJ1-3; maybe TRBD1 (5 bases). The CDR3 loop spans 13 amino acids. Per germline, CDR1 SGHDT and CDR2 YYEEEE. The V and J ends lost 3 bases and 9 bases respectively, with 13 bases between them. The CDR3 DNA follows: TGTGCCAGCAGCTCCCTCCTTGGGGGCACCATATATTTT. It encodes CASSSLLGGTIYF.